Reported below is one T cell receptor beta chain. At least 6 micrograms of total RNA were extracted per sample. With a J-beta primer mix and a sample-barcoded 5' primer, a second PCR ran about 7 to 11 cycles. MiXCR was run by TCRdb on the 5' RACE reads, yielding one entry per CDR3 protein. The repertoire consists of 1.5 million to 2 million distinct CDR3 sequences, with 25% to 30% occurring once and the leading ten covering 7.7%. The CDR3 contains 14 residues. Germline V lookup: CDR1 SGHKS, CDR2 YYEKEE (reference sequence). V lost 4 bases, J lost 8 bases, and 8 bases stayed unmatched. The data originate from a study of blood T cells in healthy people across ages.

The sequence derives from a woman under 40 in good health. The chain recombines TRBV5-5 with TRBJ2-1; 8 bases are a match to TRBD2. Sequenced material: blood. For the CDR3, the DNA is TGTGCCAGCAGCCCGCGGGGGGAGTCCTATGAGCAGTTCTTC. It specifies CASSPRGESYEQFF.